A single sample is the source of the 23 T cell receptor beta chains below, sequenced in a study of blood T cell repertoires in COVID-19. TCRdb's table, derived via immunoSEQ multiplex PCR, lists solely in-frame clones and lacks some. Of more than 300,000 clones in the sample, around 86% are singletons; the top ten hold approximately 5%. The specimen sequenced was PBMCs or T cells enriched from blood (not recorded which). Source of these receptors: a woman between 50 and 59 years old who had recovered from COVID-19.

This clone has just one count. The rearrangement links TRBV5-4 to TRBJ2-7; D possibly corresponds to TRBD1 (5 bases). Germline V gene lookup returns CDR1 SGHNT and CDR2 YYREEE (reference sequence). V lost 5 bases and J lost 7, with 16 bases in between. The CDR3 runs 13 residues. As DNA, the CDR3 is TGTGCCAGCAGTCGTGACACTGCAGGGGAGCAGTACTTC. It specifies CASSRDTAGEQYF.

The V and J genes are TRBV3-1 (or the pseudogene TRBV3-2) and TRBJ2-1, with 7 bases identical to TRBD1. The CDR3 extends over 17 amino acids. V lost 3 bases and J lost 8; bases outside the gene matches: 16. Per germline, CDR1 LGHDT and CDR2 YNNKEL (reference sequence). CDR3 amino acids: CASSQHHRQGSLDEQFF. The CDR3 region has the DNA TGTGCCAGCAGCCAGCACCACAGACAGGGTTCCCTCGATGAGCAGTTCTTC.

V is TRBV2 and J is TRBJ2-7; TRBD2 is a possible D gene (6 bases). The CDR3 has 16 residues. The V end lost 2 bases, the J end lost 1 base, and 15 bases lay between the germline ends. The germline gives CDR1 SNHLY, CDR2 FYNNEI. For the CDR3, the DNA is TGTGCCAGCAGTGAATTGGAGGGGAGAGAGTCCTACGAGCAGTACTTC. As protein: CASSELEGRESYEQYF.

The V and J genes are TRBV5-1 and TRBJ1-6; a possible D gene is TRBD1 (6 bases). The germline V and J ends were trimmed by 2 bases and 5 bases, with 14 bases remaining between them. Germline V lookup: CDR1 SGHRS, CDR2 YFSETQ. CDR3 length: 16 residues. This chain's CDR3 is CASSFEMGADNSPLHF. CDR3 DNA sequence: TGCGCCAGCAGCTTCGAGATGGGGGCGGATAATTCACCCCTCCACTTT.

The V gene is TRBV7-2, the J gene TRBJ2-1; D call uncertain. Looked up from germline, CDR1 is SGHTA and CDR2 is FQGNSA. This CDR3 has 13 amino acids. V lost 6 bases and J 0 bases, leaving 6 bases between the germline ends. The CDR3, as DNA: TGTGCCAGCAGTCGTAGCTCCTACAATGAGCAGTTCTTC. It encodes CASSRSSYNEQFF.

DNA of the CDR3: TGTGCCAGCAGCGGAGGACAGGGGGTTAATTCACCCCTCCACTTT. The encoded protein is CASSGGQGVNSPLHF. This chain links TRBV9 with TRBJ1-6; TRBD1 aligns across 10 bases. CDR3 size: 15 residues. J was trimmed by 6 bases and V by 3 bases; bases with no gene match: 3. The germline V gene has CDR1 SGDLS and CDR2 YYNGEE.

This rearrangement joins TRBV11-2 to TRBJ2-5, with TRBD1 matching 7 bases. The length of the CDR3 is 14 residues. CDR1 is SGHAT and CDR2 is FQNNGV in the germline V gene. V shed 1 base, J shed 4 bases, and the junction held 3 bases outside the gene matches. In DNA form, the CDR3 reads TGTGCCAGCAGCTTAGGACAGGGTTCAGAGACCCAGTACTTC. It is translated as CASSLGQGSETQYF.

The chain recombines TRBV18 with TRBJ2-6, with D maybe TRBD1 (6 bases). The germline CDR1 and CDR2 sequences are KGHSH and LQKENI. The germline V and J ends were trimmed by 0 bases and 0 bases, with 12 bases remaining between them. The CDR3 runs to 18 residues. In DNA, the CDR3 is TGTGCCAGCTCACCACCGGGACAACGGATCTCTGGGGCCAACGTCCTGACTTTC. It translates to CASSPPGQRISGANVLTF.

In DNA form, the CDR3 reads TGTGCCAGCAGCGGGGGACAGGGAGGAGAGACCCAGTACTTC. Protein: CASSGGQGGETQYF. The J gene is TRBJ2-5, the V gene TRBV9; 9 positions agree with TRBD1. V lost 3 bases and J lost 4; bases outside the gene matches: 4. Per germline, CDR1 SGDLS and CDR2 YYNGEE. There are 14 residues in the CDR3.

The rearrangement uses TRBV18 and TRBJ1-2; 8 bases agree with TRBD1. J gave up 7 bases and V 2 bases, and 6 bases lay outside the gene matches. CDR3 length: 14 residues. Germline V lookup: CDR1 KGHSH, CDR2 LQKENI. The CDR3 sequence is CASSPDPGGGGYTF. The CDR3 nucleotides read TGTGCCAGCTCACCAGACCCAGGGGGCGGTGGCTACACCTTC.

The V call is TRBV2, the J call TRBJ1-1; perhaps TRBD1 as D (6 bases). The CDR3 runs to 14 residues. Germline V gene data show CDR1 as SNHLY and CDR2 as FYNNEI. Trimming stripped 5 bases from V and 1 base from J, with 11 bases between. CDR3 protein: CASSYDRRNTEAFF. CDR3 DNA sequence: TGTGCCAGCAGTTATGACAGGAGGAACACTGAAGCTTTCTTT.

The chain carries TRBV7-7 and TRBJ2-1, with a possible D match to TRBD2 (6 bases). CDR1 is SSHAT, CDR2 FNYEAQ, per germline (reference sequence). Trimming pared 1 base from V and 1 base from J, leaving 8 bases between. The CDR3 length is 15 residues. In nucleotides, the CDR3 is TGTGCCAGCAGCTTAGGGAGGGCTTCCTACAATGAGCAGTTCTTC. Its protein is CASSLGRASYNEQFF.

The chain employs TRBV7-2 and TRBJ2-2; no firm D call. Trimming pared 4 bases from V and 3 bases from J, leaving 3 bases between. The CDR3 length is 12 residues. Germline assignment: CDR1 SGHTA and CDR2 FQGNSA. CDR3 protein: CASSSYTGELFF. CDR3 nucleotide sequence: TGTGCCAGCAGCTCCTACACCGGGGAGCTGTTTTTT.

This chain links TRBV15 with TRBJ2-7; 9 bases agree with TRBD2. The CDR3 spans 13 residues. Germline V gene data show CDR1 as LNHNV and CDR2 as YYDKDF (reference sequence). V was clipped by 5 bases and J by 6 bases; unmatched bases: 5. CDR3 nucleotides: TGTGCCACCAGCGGTAGCGGGAGAACCGAGCAGTACTTC. This encodes CATSGSGRTEQYF.

This clone has a handful of counts. J is TRBJ1-4 and V is TRBV7-9, with a tentative D call TRBD1 (5 bases). The germline V gene has CDR1 SEHNR and CDR2 FQNEAQ (reference sequence). The CDR3 contains 17 residues. Trimming pared 5 bases from V and 0 bases from J, leaving 16 bases between. The CDR3 DNA sequence: TGTGCCAGCAGCGCCTTCGGACACACTGCAACTAATGAAAAACTGTTTTTT. This translates into CASSAFGHTATNEKLFF.

The V and J genes are TRBV5-1 and TRBJ1-2, with TRBD1 as a possible D gene (5 bases). V was shortened by 2 bases and J by 2 bases, with 10 bases between the two germline ends. Germline values: CDR1 SGHRS, CDR2 YFSETQ. This CDR3 has 14 amino acids. CDR3: CASSFGGGNYGYTF. CDR3 nucleotide sequence: TGCGCCAGCAGCTTCGGCGGGGGAAACTATGGCTACACCTTC.

This clone has a single count. The chain carries TRBV29-1 and TRBJ1-1; D may be TRBD1 (6 bases). V was shortened by 6 bases and J by 0 bases, with 11 bases between the two germline ends. This CDR3 region has 13 residues. Germline assignment: CDR1 SQVTM and CDR2 ANQGSEA. The CDR3 loop reads CSVEDSLNTEAFF. The CDR3, as DNA: TGCAGCGTCGAGGACAGCTTGAACACTGAAGCTTTCTTT.

The J gene is TRBJ2-5, the V gene TRBV18; D not certain. Germline V gene sequence: CDR1 KGHSH, CDR2 LQKENI. The CDR3 consists of 13 residues. V gave up 3 bases and J gave up 3 bases, with 8 bases separating them. The DNA for the CDR3 is TGTGCCAGCTCACCGAGATCCGAAGAGACCCAGTACTTC. As protein: CASSPRSEETQYF.

This clone has a handful of counts. The V gene is TRBV5-1, the J gene TRBJ1-4; 8 bases map to TRBD1. Per germline, CDR1 SGHRS and CDR2 YFSETQ. V lost 0 bases to trimming and J lost 5 bases; unmatched junction nucleotides: 3. The CDR3 runs to 15 residues. CDR3 loop: CASSLGQGKNEKLFF. Written as DNA, the CDR3 is TGCGCCAGCAGCTTGGGACAGGGGAAGAATGAAAAACTGTTTTTT.

The rearrangement uses TRBV2 and TRBJ1-5; the D gene is possibly TRBD1 (6 bases). V was shortened by 4 bases and J by 4 bases, with 17 bases between the two germline ends. The germline V gene has CDR1 SNHLY and CDR2 FYNNEI. The CDR3 totals 16 residues. CDR3 DNA sequence: TGTGCCAGCAGTGGCCCGGGGGGCGGACCTAATCAGCCCCAGCATTTT. Amino acids: CASSGPGGGPNQPQHF.

The rearrangement uses TRBV4-3 and TRBJ1-4; D gene ambiguous. This CDR3 has 16 amino acids. CDR1 is LGHNA and CDR2 is YSLEER in the germline V gene. V gave up 1 base and J gave up 0 bases, with 9 bases separating them. DNA of the CDR3: TGCGCCAGCAGCCAAGCTCGGGGTGCAACTAATGAAAAACTGTTTTTT. Amino acid sequence: CASSQARGATNEKLFF.

The V call is TRBV7-2, the J call TRBJ2-7, with 7 bases identical to TRBD1. V was pared by 8 bases and J by 6 bases, with 10 bases of the junction left unmatched. From germline, CDR1 is SGHTA and CDR2 FQGNSA. The CDR3 spans 13 residues. The CDR3 region is CASRRDRVGEQYF. CDR3 DNA: TGTGCCAGCCGCCGAGACAGGGTAGGCGAGCAGTACTTC.

V and J are TRBV27 and TRBJ2-1; maybe TRBD1 (7 bases). The CDR3 is 15 residues long. CDR1 and CDR2 from the germline V gene are MNHEY and SMNVEV (reference sequence). The V and J ends lost 8 bases and 4 bases respectively, with 18 bases between them. The CDR3 nucleotides are TGTGCCAGCGGTCAGGGGGGAACCCGATACAATGAGCAGTTCTTC. Protein product: CASGQGGTRYNEQFF.